The following is a TCR beta chain sequence with its context. Profiled with immunoSEQ multiplex PCR; TCRdb holds only in-frame clones, not every one. The top ten clones hold 6.2% of a sample with around 30,000 clones, about 93% of them seen once. This sample was taken from a study of T cell changes during pregnancy in multiple sclerosis. V dropped 2 bases and J dropped 6; count of bases not matched to a gene: 10. The CDR3 has 16 residues. In germline, CDR1 is MDHEN, CDR2 SYDVKM. The material was CD8+ T cells from peripheral blood mononuclear cells, obtained before pregnancy. The V call is TRBV28, the J call TRBJ2-7; 10 nucleotides match TRBD2. The source of this sequence is a female donor with multiple sclerosis, enrolled in a pregnancy study. The CDR3 loop reads CASSLILTSGLAEQYF. The DNA for the CDR3 is TGTGCCAGCAGTTTAATCTTGACTAGCGGGCTCGCCGAGCAGTACTTC.